This T cell receptor (beta chain) came from a study of T cell repertoires in ileal Crohn's disease. Findings and caveats of the study: Compared with CD4 T cells, sorted CD8 cells carried more expanded clones. Active smokers at surgery had more clonal expansions than non-smokers.

V lost 6 bases and J 8 bases, leaving 13 bases between the germline ends. CDR3 length equals 12 residues. CDR1 and CDR2 from the germline V gene are SNHLY and FYNNEI. Worth noting for this clone: Its target is not known.

Profiling relied on immunoSEQ multiplex PCR, and the TCRdb table lists in-frame clones only, not all of them. The table has about 4,000 clones, around 76% seen once. Patients were adults with ileal or ileocolonic Crohn's disease needing resection. The chain links TRBV2 to TRBJ1-2, with a tentative D call TRBD1 (6 bases). Sequenced material: ileal tissue. The clonotype comes from an adult with Crohn's disease. CDR3 region: CASRQQGWGYTF. The DNA for the CDR3 is TGTGCCAGCAGGCAACAGGGTTGGGGCTACACCTTC. Supplemented by reference TRBV2 and TRBJ1-2, the full variable domain reads EPEVTQTPSHQVTQMGQEVILRCVPISNHLYFYWYRQILGQKVEFLVSFYNNEISEKSEIFDDQFSVERPDGSNFTLKIRSTKLEDSAMYFCASRQQGWGYTFGSGTRLTVV.